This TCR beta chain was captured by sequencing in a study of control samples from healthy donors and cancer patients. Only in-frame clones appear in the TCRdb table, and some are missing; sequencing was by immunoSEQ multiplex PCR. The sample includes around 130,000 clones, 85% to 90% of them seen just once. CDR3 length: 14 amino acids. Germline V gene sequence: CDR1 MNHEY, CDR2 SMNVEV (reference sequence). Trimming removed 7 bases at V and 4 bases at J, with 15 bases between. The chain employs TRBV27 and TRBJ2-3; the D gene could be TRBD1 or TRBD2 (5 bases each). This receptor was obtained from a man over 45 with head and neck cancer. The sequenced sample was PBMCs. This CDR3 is CASKTAGGADTQYF. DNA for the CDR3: TGTGCCAGCAAGACAGCAGGAGGAGCAGATACGCAGTATTTT.